Presented here are 20 T cell receptor beta chains from one specimen sequenced in a study of shared clonotypes between healthy human individuals. Profiling relied on immunoSEQ multiplex PCR, and the TCRdb table lists in-frame clones only, not all of them. Counted here are millions of clones, more than 90% occurring once; the ten biggest clones make up over 0.12%. Material for sequencing was naive CD4+ T cells sorted from blood. Stated subset: CD45RA+ positively selected. These receptors came from a man aged 18 to 30 in good health.

The chain links TRBV4-1 to TRBJ2-7; D not certain. This CDR3 contains 15 residues. Germline V CDR1 and CDR2: MGHRA, YSYEKL. The V gene lost 0 bases and the J gene lost 2 bases, with 11 bases spanning the gap. This CDR3 reads CASSQDFGPAYEQYF. As DNA, the CDR3 is TGCGCCAGCAGCCAAGATTTCGGTCCTGCCTACGAGCAGTACTTC.

V gene TRBV6-1 combines with J gene TRBJ1-2; 9 positions agree with TRBD1. The germline V gene has CDR1 MNHNS and CDR2 SASEGT. Unmatched junction bases numbered 8, after V lost 6 bases and J lost 6 bases. The CDR3 length is 14 residues. The CDR3 DNA follows: TGTGCCAGCAGCGCTGGGACAGGGAGGGATGGCTACACCTTC. Its protein product is CASSAGTGRDGYTF.

This clone was detected once. The chain links TRBV19 to TRBJ1-6, with a weak D call TRBD1 (6 bases). Germline V gives CDR1 LNHDA, CDR2 SQIVND (reference sequence). Deletions cut 3 bases from V and 4 bases from J, with 10 bases between. There are 15 residues in the CDR3. The CDR3 region has the DNA TGTGCCAGTAGTATGGAGGGGGGTTATAATTCACCCCTCCACTTT. Amino acid sequence: CASSMEGGYNSPLHF.

V is TRBV5-1 and J is TRBJ1-6, with D unresolved. V lost 0 bases, J lost 10 bases, and 11 bases lay in between. CDR1 and CDR2 from the germline V gene are SGHRS and YFSETQ. The CDR3 has 14 residues. CDR3 sequence: CASSLEDAGSPLHF. The CDR3 nucleotides are TGCGCCAGCAGCTTGGAGGACGCGGGCTCACCCCTCCACTTT.

Comments on this clone: Other DNA sequences in the same sample also yield this CDR3. This sequence joins TRBV30 and TRBJ1-2; D uncertain. CDR1 is GTSNPN, CDR2 SVGIG, per germline (reference sequence). The V and J ends lost 0 bases and 0 bases respectively, with 5 bases between them. The CDR3 runs to 13 residues. The CDR3 is CAWSVGPNYGYTF. CDR3 in DNA: TGTGCCTGGAGTGTAGGGCCTAACTATGGCTACACCTTC.

Notes on this clone: At the DNA level, this CDR3 is encoded by other sequences in the same sample as well. J is TRBJ2-5 and V is TRBV7-9, with D hard to call. V was trimmed by 1 base and J by 5 bases, leaving 8 bases between them. The CDR3 runs to 13 residues. Looked up from germline, CDR1 is SEHNR and CDR2 is FQNEAQ (reference sequence). The CDR3 bases are TGTGCCAGCAGCTTAGGTCTAGGTGAGACCCAGTACTTC. Translated: CASSLGLGETQYF.

The count of this clone is one. The same CDR3 also results from other DNA sequences found in this sample. The V gene is TRBV18, the J gene TRBJ2-3; no clear D. The CDR3 totals 14 residues. CDR1 and CDR2 (germline): KGHSH, LQKENI. Trimming shortened V by 1 base and J by 0 bases, and 5 bases separated the two germline ends. The CDR3 region has the DNA TGTGCCAGCTCACCACTGGACAGCACAGATACGCAGTATTTT. Amino acids: CASSPLDSTDTQYF.

This sequence joins TRBV2 and TRBJ1-5; TRBD1 matches 8 bases. CDR1 and CDR2 (germline): SNHLY, FYNNEI. The CDR3 has 15 residues. Trimming cost V 7 bases and J 7 bases; bases outside gene matches: 12. CDR3 region: CASTSTGAFRQPQHF. The CDR3 nucleotides read TGTGCCAGCACCTCGACAGGGGCTTTTCGACAGCCCCAGCATTTT.

The chain employs TRBV18 and TRBJ2-5, with 8 bases lining up with TRBD2. Unmatched junction bases numbered 3, after V lost 2 bases and J lost 4 bases. The CDR3 sequence is 14 residues long. Per the germline V gene, CDR1 is KGHSH and CDR2 is LQKENI. CDR3 in amino acids: CASSPYAGGETQYF. CDR3 nucleotides: TGTGCCAGCTCACCATATGCGGGGGGAGAGACCCAGTACTTC.

The gene calls are TRBV7-2 and TRBJ2-7; the D is unclear. Germline V gives CDR1 SGHTA, CDR2 FQGNSA. V was shortened by 1 base and J by 0 bases, with 7 bases between the two germline ends. CDR3 length: 14 amino acids. CDR3 protein: CASSLVTNSYEQYF. The DNA of the CDR3 is TGTGCCAGCAGCTTAGTCACGAACTCCTACGAGCAGTACTTC.

The V gene is TRBV5-5, the J gene TRBJ1-1, with 7 bases lining up with TRBD1. The CDR3 runs 15 residues. V lost 4 bases, J lost 5 bases, and 11 bases stayed unmatched. CDR1 is SGHKS, CDR2 YYEKEE, per germline (reference sequence). The CDR3 region has the DNA TGTGCCAGCAGCCTGGACAGGATCTGGGGTACTGAAGCTTTCTTT. It specifies CASSLDRIWGTEAFF.

Concerning this clone: In the same sample, other DNA sequences code for this CDR3. The chain joins TRBV6-5 to TRBJ2-7; 11 bases fit TRBD2. J was trimmed by 3 bases and V by 5 bases; bases with no gene match: 3. Germline CDR1 reads MNHEY; CDR2 reads SVGAGI. This CDR3 has 14 amino acids. The CDR3: CASSRTSGSYEQYF. DNA of the CDR3: TGTGCCAGCAGTCGCACTAGCGGGAGCTACGAGCAGTACTTC.

The chain couples TRBV5-4 to TRBJ2-1; 8 positions match TRBD2. The CDR3 runs to 15 residues. CDR1 SGHNT and CDR2 YYREEE come from the germline V gene (reference sequence). V dropped 0 bases and J dropped 7; count of bases not matched to a gene: 6. The CDR3 protein is CASSLVGGAINEQFF. In DNA form, the CDR3 reads TGTGCCAGCAGCTTGGTCGGGGGGGCCATAAATGAGCAGTTCTTC.

The chain employs TRBV7-8 and TRBJ2-3; 12 positions agree with TRBD2. This CDR3 is built from 16 residues. In germline, CDR1 is SGHVS, CDR2 FQNEAQ. J was trimmed by 2 bases and V by 5 bases; bases with no gene match: 5. The CDR3 loop is CASSTGLAGFTDTQYF. The DNA of the CDR3 is TGTGCCAGCAGCACCGGACTAGCGGGGTTCACAGATACGCAGTATTTT.

This sequence joins TRBV25-1 and TRBJ2-1; D unclear. CDR3 size: 16 residues. Trimming took 3 bases from V and 6 from J, leaving 18 bases between them. Germline CDR1 and CDR2: MGHDK and SYGVNS. Here the CDR3 reads CASSDDGLKVGNEQFF. CDR3 coding DNA: TGTGCCAGCAGTGATGACGGCCTAAAGGTAGGCAATGAGCAGTTCTTC.

About this clone itself: This same CDR3 is encoded by further DNA sequences in the sample. This chain connects TRBV27 to TRBJ2-3, with TRBD2 identical over 13 bases. After removal of 2 bases from V and 1 base from J, the junction contained 0 bases not matched to a gene. The CDR3 loop spans 16 amino acids. CDR1 is MNHEY and CDR2 is SMNVEV in the germline V gene (reference sequence). The CDR3 bases are TGTGCCAGCAGTTTAGGACTAGCGGGAGGCACAGATACGCAGTATTTT. Its translation is CASSLGLAGGTDTQYF.

In the case of this clone: This sample includes further DNA sequences coding for the same CDR3. V gene TRBV18 combines with J gene TRBJ2-2; the D is unclear. The germline V gene encodes CDR1 KGHSH and CDR2 LQKENI. The CDR3 loop spans 13 amino acids. V was trimmed by 3 bases and J by 3 bases, leaving 5 bases between them. CDR3 sequence: CASSPGYTGELFF. The CDR3 DNA follows: TGTGCCAGCTCACCGGGGTACACCGGGGAGCTGTTTTTT.

V gene TRBV6-1 combines with J gene TRBJ2-5; D is possibly TRBD1 (6 bases). Trimming removed 8 bases from V and 1 base from J, with 11 bases in between. In germline, CDR1 is MNHNS, CDR2 SASEGT. This CDR3 spans 13 amino acids. The CDR3 DNA is TGTGCCAGCCGATTACAGGGCCAAGAGACCCAGTACTTC. Translated: CASRLQGQETQYF.

This chain uses TRBV2 with TRBJ2-5; no firm D call. This CDR3 contains 13 residues. The V gene lost 4 bases and the J gene lost 5 bases, with 11 bases spanning the gap. CDR1 is SNHLY and CDR2 is FYNNEI in the germline V gene. CDR3: CASSGGAYETQYF. The CDR3 DNA sequence: TGTGCCAGCAGTGGAGGAGCGTACGAGACCCAGTACTTC.

This chain joins TRBV5-1 and TRBJ2-7; a possible D gene is TRBD2 (5 bases). This CDR3 is built from 16 residues. Trimming pared 0 bases from V and 7 bases from J, leaving 20 bases between. Germline CDR1 is SGHRS and CDR2 is YFSETQ. The chain's CDR3 is CASSLGETATSGEQYF. The CDR3 DNA reads as TGCGCCAGCAGCTTGGGTGAAACAGCCACTTCGGGGGAGCAGTACTTC.